The entry that follows covers one T cell receptor (beta chain) sequence. The target antigen is unknown. The entry originates in a study of CD4 T cell repertoires in COVID-19. About the study: Other coronavirus spike proteins restimulated relabeled CFSE-low cells expanded with IL-2 for approximately 9 days. Study observations and caveats: Two or all three memory subsets shared several highly expanded SARS-CoV-2-reactive clonotypes.

Only in-frame clones appear in the TCRdb table, and some are missing; sequencing was by immunoSEQ multiplex PCR. The table shows fewer than 800 clones, with roughly 25% occurring only once. Germline-derived CDR1 and CDR2 are KGHSH and LQKENI. With 6 bases removed from V and 10 bases from J, the gap between germline ends came to 10 bases. This CDR3 spans 11 amino acids. CFSE-labeled cells were stimulated with autologous monocytes plus recombinant SARS-CoV-2 spike or nucleoprotein. These patients had recovered from COVID-19 ranging mild to severe. The sample in question was central memory CD4+ T cells, cultured in vitro, obtained after recovery from COVID-19. V gene TRBV18 combines with J gene TRBJ2-1; D unclear. This clonotype was sampled from a human donor who had COVID-19. The DNA for the CDR3 is TGTGCCAGCTCCCCGGATAGAGAGCAGTTCTTC. Translation gives CASSPDREQFF.